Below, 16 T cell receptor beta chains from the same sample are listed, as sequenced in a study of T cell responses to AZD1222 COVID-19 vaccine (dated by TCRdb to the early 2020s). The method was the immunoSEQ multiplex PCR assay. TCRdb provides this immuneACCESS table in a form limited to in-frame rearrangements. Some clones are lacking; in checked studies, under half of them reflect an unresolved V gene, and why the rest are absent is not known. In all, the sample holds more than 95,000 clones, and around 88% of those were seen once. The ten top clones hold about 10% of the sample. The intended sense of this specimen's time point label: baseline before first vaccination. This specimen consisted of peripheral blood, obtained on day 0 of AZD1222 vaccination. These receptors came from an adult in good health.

CDR3 region: CASSLEGRTEAFF. CDR3 in DNA: TGCGCCAGCAGCTTGGAAGGCCGCACTGAAGCTTTCTTT. This chain links TRBV5-1 with TRBJ1-1; no clear D gene. V was clipped by 0 bases and J by 4 bases, with 7 bases between them. Germline V CDR1 and CDR2: SGHRS, YFSETQ. The CDR3 totals 13 residues.

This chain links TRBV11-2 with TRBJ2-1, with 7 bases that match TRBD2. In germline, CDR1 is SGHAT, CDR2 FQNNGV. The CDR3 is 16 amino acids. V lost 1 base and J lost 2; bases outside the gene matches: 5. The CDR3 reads CASSLVTAGAYNEQFF. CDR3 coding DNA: TGTGCCAGCAGCTTAGTAACGGCGGGAGCCTACAATGAGCAGTTCTTC.

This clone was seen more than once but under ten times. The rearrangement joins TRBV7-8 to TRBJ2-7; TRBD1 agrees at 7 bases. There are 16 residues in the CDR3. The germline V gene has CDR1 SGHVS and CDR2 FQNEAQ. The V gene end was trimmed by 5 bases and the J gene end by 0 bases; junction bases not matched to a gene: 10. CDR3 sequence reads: CASSARTGRSSYEQYF. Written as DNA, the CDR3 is TGTGCCAGCAGCGCCAGGACAGGCCGGAGCTCCTACGAGCAGTACTTC.

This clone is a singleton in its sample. In nucleotides, the CDR3 is TGTGCCAGCAGCTTAGTCCCGGGGGCCATCGAGCAGTACTTC. Amino acid sequence: CASSLVPGAIEQYF. J is TRBJ2-7 and V is TRBV7-9; either TRBD1 or TRBD2 may fit D (6 bases each). Trimming removed 1 base from V and 6 bases from J, with 13 bases in between. The CDR3 totals 14 residues. Germline CDR1 SEHNR, CDR2 FQNEAQ (reference sequence).

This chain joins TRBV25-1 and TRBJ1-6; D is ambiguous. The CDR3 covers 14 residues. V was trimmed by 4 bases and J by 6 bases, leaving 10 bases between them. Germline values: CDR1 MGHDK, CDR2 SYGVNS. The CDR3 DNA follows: TGTGCCAGCAGTGCGGGAATAAGTAATTCACCCCTCCACTTT. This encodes CASSAGISNSPLHF.

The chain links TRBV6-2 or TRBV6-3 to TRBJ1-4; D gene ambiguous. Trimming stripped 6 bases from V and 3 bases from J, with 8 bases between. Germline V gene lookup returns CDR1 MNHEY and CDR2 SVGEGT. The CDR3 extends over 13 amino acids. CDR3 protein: CASSSGPNEKLFF. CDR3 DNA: TGTGCCAGCAGCTCAGGACCTAATGAAAAACTGTTTTTT.

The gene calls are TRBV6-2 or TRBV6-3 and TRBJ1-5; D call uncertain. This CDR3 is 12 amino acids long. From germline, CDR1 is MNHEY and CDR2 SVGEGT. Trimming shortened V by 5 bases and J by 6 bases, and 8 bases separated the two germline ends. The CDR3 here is CASSPKAQPQHF. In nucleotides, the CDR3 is TGTGCCAGCAGTCCAAAAGCTCAGCCCCAGCATTTT.

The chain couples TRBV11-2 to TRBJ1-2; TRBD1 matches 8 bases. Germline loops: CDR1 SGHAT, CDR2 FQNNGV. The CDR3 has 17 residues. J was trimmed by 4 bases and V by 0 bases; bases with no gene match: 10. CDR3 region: CASSLDLSRGLLYGYTF. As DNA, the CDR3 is TGTGCCAGCAGCTTAGATCTTAGCAGGGGGCTTCTCTATGGCTACACCTTC.

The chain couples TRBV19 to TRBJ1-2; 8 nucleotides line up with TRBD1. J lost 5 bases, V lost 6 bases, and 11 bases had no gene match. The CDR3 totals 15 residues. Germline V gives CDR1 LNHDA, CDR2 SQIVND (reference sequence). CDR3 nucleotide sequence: TGTGCCAGTAGCCTAAGACAGGGGCAACTATATGGCTACACCTTC. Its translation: CASSLRQGQLYGYTF.

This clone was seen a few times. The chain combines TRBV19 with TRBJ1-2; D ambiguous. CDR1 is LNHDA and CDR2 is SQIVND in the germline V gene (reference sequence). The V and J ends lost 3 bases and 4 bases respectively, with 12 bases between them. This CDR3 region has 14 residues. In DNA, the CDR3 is TGTGCCAGTAGTATGCTGGGCAGCTCCTATGGCTACACCTTC. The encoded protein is CASSMLGSSYGYTF.

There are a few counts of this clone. The chain's CDR3 is CASSLQGASYNEQFF. DNA for the CDR3: TGTGCCAGCAGCTTACAGGGGGCCTCCTACAATGAGCAGTTCTTC. The chain is built from TRBV5-4 and TRBJ2-1; 9 bases align to TRBD1. After removal of 2 bases from V and 0 bases from J, the junction contained 0 bases not matched to a gene. Germline V gene data show CDR1 as SGHNT and CDR2 as YYREEE (reference sequence). The CDR3 totals 15 residues.

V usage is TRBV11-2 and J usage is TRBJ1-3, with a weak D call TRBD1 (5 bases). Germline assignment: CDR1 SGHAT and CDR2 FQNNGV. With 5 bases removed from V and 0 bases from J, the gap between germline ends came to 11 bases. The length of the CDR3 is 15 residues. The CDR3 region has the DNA TGTGCCAGCAGCCGGGGGGGTACCTCTGGAAACACCATATATTTT. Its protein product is CASSRGGTSGNTIYF.

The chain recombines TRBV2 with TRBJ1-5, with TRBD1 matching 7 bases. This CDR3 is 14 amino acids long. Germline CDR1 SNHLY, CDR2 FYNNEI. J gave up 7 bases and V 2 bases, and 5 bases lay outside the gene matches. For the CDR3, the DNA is TGTGCCAGCAGTGAACAGGGGGTCAGGCAGCCCCAGCATTTT. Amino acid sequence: CASSEQGVRQPQHF.

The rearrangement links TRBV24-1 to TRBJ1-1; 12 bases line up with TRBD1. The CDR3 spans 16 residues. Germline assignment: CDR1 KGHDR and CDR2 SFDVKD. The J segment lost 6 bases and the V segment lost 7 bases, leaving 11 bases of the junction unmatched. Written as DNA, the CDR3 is TGTGCCACCAGGCGCCCGGGACAGGGGGCGAAGGCTGAAGCTTTCTTT. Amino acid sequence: CATRRPGQGAKAEAFF.

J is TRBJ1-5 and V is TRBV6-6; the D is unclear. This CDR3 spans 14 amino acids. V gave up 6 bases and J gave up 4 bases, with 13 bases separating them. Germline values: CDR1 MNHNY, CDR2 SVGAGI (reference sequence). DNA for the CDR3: TGTGCCAGCAGCCAGCGGGCGCCGAATCAGCCCCAGCATTTT. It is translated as CASSQRAPNQPQHF.

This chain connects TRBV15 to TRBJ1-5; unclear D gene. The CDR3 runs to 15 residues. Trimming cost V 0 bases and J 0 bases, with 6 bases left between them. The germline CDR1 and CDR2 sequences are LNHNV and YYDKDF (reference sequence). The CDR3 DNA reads TGTGCCACCAGCAGAGATAAAGTTAGCAATCAGCCCCAGCATTTT. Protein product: CATSRDKVSNQPQHF.